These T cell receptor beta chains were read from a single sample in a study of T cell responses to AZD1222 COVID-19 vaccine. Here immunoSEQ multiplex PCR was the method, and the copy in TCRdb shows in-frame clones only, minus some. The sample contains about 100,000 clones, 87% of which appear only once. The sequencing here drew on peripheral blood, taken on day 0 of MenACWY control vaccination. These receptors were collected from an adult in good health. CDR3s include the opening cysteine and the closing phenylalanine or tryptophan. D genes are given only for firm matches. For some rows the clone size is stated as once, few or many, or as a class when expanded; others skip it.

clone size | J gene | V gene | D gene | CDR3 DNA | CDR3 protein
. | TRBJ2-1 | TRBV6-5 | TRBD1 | TGTGCCAGCAGTTCCGAGGACAGGGCGACCTACAATGAGCAGTTCTTC | CASSSEDRATYNEQFF
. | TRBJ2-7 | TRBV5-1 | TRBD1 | TGCGCCAGCAGCGCCGGGACAGGGGGCGGCGAGCAGTACTTC | CASSAGTGGGEQYF
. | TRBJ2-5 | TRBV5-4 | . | TGTGCCAGCAGCTTGATAGAGACCCAGTACTTC | CASSLIETQYF
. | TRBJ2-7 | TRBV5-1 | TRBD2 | TGCGCCAGCAGCTACTTAGCGGGGGCCCCGTACGAGCAGTACTTC | CASSYLAGAPYEQYF
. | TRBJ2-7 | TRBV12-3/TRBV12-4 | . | TGTGCCAGCAGTCGGGACAGCGGGTACGAGCAGTACTTC | CASSRDSGYEQYF
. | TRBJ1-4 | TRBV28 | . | TGTGCCAGCAGTTCCTCTGGGCTGGTATCAACTAATGAAAAACTGTTTTTT | CASSSSGLVSTNEKLFF
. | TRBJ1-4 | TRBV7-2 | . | TGTGCCAGCAGCCCCCAGGGCTGGGGGACGGAAAAACTGTTTTTT | CASSPQGWGTEKLFF
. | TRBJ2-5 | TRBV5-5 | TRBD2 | TGTGCCAGCAGCGTCAGGACTAGCGCCCAAGAGACCCAGTACTTC | CASSVRTSAQETQYF
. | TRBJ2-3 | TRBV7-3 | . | TGTGCCAGCAGCTTAACCGGGGGGCGCCCGGATACGCAGTATTTT | CASSLTGGRPDTQYF
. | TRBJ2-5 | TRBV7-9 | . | TGTGCCAGCAGCTTAGACGGAGACCAAGAGACCCAGTACTTC | CASSLDGDQETQYF
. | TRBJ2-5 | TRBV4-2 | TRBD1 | TGTGCCAGCAGCCAAGTACAGGGGGCTCAAGAGACCCAGTACTTC | CASSQVQGAQETQYF
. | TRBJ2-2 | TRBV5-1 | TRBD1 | TGCGCCACCTCGATACTTTCAGGGGGTTATACCGGGGAGCTGTTTTTT | CATSILSGGYTGELFF
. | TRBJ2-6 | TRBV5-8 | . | TGTGCCAGCGCCCCAGTCCCTGGGGCCAACGTCCTGACTTTC | CASAPVPGANVLTF
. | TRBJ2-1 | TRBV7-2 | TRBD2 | TGTGCCAGCAGCTTAACTAGCGGGGGGGCGAATGAGCAGTTCTTC | CASSLTSGGANEQFF
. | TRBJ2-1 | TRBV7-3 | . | TGTGCCAGCAGCTTATCAGGGAATGAGCAGTTCTTC | CASSLSGNEQFF
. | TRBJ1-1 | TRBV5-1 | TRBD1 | TGCGCCAGCAGCTTGGGGGACAGCCCCGGGGGAGCTTTCTTT | CASSLGDSPGGAFF
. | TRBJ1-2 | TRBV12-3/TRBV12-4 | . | TGTGCCAGCAGTTCAGGGTATGGCTACACCTTC | CASSSGYGYTF
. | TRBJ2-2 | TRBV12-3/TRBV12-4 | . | TGTGCCAGCAGTTTTGGACTACCCGGGGAGCTGTTTTTT | CASSFGLPGELFF
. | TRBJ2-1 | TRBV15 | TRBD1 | TGTGCCACCGCTGTCGGGACAGCTACCTACAATGAGCAGTTCTTC | CATAVGTATYNEQFF
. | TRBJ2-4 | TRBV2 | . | TGTGCCAGCAGTGAAGGGGGTAGGACAACTCGGGCGTACTTC | CASSEGGRTTRAYF
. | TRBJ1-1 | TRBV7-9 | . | TGTGCCAGCAGCCGAGGAGGAGTTTCGAACACTGAAGCTTTCTTT | CASSRGGVSNTEAFF
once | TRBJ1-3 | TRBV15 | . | TGTGCCACCAGCAGAGATCGCGGCTCTGGAAACACCATATATTTT | CATSRDRGSGNTIYF
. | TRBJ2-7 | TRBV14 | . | TGTGCCAGCAGCCAGTCGTTGGGGCCTGACTACGAGCAGTACTTC | CASSQSLGPDYEQYF
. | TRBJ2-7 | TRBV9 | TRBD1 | TGTGCCAGCAGCGACAACCGACAGGGATCCGCCTACGAGCAGTACTTC | CASSDNRQGSAYEQYF
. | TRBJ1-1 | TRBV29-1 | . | TGCAGCGTTATCACAGGGCCTGAAGCTTTCTTT | CSVITGPEAFF
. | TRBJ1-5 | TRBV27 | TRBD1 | TGTGCCAGCAGTCTGACAGGGGGACATAGCGCCAATCAGCCCCAGCATTTT | CASSLTGGHSANQPQHF
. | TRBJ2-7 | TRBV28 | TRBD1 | TGTGCCAGCAGTTACCCGGGACAGTCAAACTACGAGCAGTACTTC | CASSYPGQSNYEQYF
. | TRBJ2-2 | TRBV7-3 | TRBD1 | TGTGCCAGCAGCTTTAAGGGGGCAGGCACCGGGGAGCTGTTTTTT | CASSFKGAGTGELFF
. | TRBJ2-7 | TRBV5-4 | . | TGTGCCAGCAGCTTGGCAGGGGGGGACGAGCAGTACTTC | CASSLAGGDEQYF
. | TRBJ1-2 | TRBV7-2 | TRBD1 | TGTGCCAGCAGCTCCCAGGGGGCTAGAAGTGGCTACACCTTC | CASSSQGARSGYTF